This T cell receptor (beta chain) was found in a study of T-cell memory formation after mild COVID-19. Study-wide results and limits: Whether second-wave clones peaking at day 37 were SARS-CoV-2 specific went unconfirmed.

Constant-segment primers were used for 5'RACE, and the resulting TCR alpha and TCR beta cDNA libraries carried sample barcodes and UMIs. TCRdb used MiXCR to reprocess the 5' RACE reads, holding one entry per CDR3 protein. The table records approximately 390,000 distinct CDR3 sequences, more than 15% of them present only once. Germline assignment: CDR1 SEHNR and CDR2 FQNEAQ (reference sequence). Between the trimmed V and J ends, which lost 2 bases and 8 bases, there was a span of 4 bases. This CDR3 region has 11 residues. Comments on this clonotype: No antigen is known for it.

The origin of this receptor is a man aged 18 to 29 who had mild COVID-19 (a few samples of this study predate the infection). Cell type and time point are not known. The rearrangement links TRBV7-9 to TRBJ2-1; D is ambiguous. Sequencing used PBMCs or a T cell subset sorted from them (not recorded which). CDR3 sequence: CASSLIYEQFF. The CDR3 nucleotides read TGTGCCAGCAGCTTAATCTATGAGCAGTTCTTC. Based on the CDR3 plus reference TRBV7-9 and TRBJ2-1, the full variable domain is DTGVSQNPRHKITKRGQNVTFRCDPISEHNRLYWYRQTLGQGPEFLTYFQNEAQLEKSRLLSDRFSAERPKGSFSTLEIQRTEQGDSAMYLCASSLIYEQFFGPGTRLTVL.